These T cell receptor beta chains were read from a single sample in a study of blood T cell repertoires in COVID-19. The table came from immunoSEQ multiplex PCR; TCRdb's copy has only in-frame clones and leaves some out. Here the sample spans roughly 300,000 clones, around 87% being singletons. Sequencing used peripheral blood. The receptors stem from a woman aged 45-59 years who had recovered from COVID-19. Both conserved end residues are part of each CDR3. A D gene is named only where the DNA matches it firmly. Only some rows state a clone size, as once, few, many or a class for expanded clones.

len	v_gene	abundance	d_gene	j_gene	CDR3aa	CDR3nt
14	TRBV19	NA	TRBD1	TRBJ2-2	CASRVQGSTGELFF	TGTGCCAGTAGGGTACAGGGGTCCACCGGGGAGCTGTTTTTT
11	TRBV20-1	NA	TRBD2	TRBJ2-7	CSATSGHEQYF	TGCAGTGCAACTAGCGGCCACGAGCAGTACTTC
14	TRBV27	NA	TRBD1	TRBJ1-5	CASSPGTESQPQHF	TGTGCCAGCAGCCCCGGGACAGAGTCTCAGCCCCAGCATTTT
18	TRBV7-9	NA	NA	TRBJ2-4	CASSNSQDTRGAKNIQYF	TGTGCCAGCAGCAATTCGCAGGACACCCGGGGGGCCAAAAACATTCAGTACTTC
15	TRBV14	NA	TRBD1	TRBJ1-1	CASSQELDRGLPAFF	TGTGCCAGCAGCCAAGAGCTCGACAGGGGCCTCCCAGCTTTCTTT
16	TRBV4-3	NA	NA	TRBJ2-2	CASSQDTAAATGELFF	TGCGCCAGCAGCCAAGATACGGCGGCCGCGACCGGGGAGCTGTTTTTT
14	TRBV7-2	NA	NA	TRBJ1-1	CASSLVWQNTEAFF	TGTGCCAGCAGCTTAGTATGGCAGAACACTGAAGCTTTCTTT
16	TRBV21-1	NA	NA	TRBJ2-3	CATISPLEGSTDTQYF	TGTGCCACCATAAGCCCCCTAGAGGGTAGCACAGATACGCAGTATTTT
18	TRBV7-2	once	NA	TRBJ2-7	CASSLVGWGTGQNYEQYF	TGTGCCAGCAGCTTAGTCGGGTGGGGAACGGGACAAAATTACGAGCAGTACTTC
15	TRBV5-6	NA	TRBD1	TRBJ1-4	CASSLDRGVGGKLFF	TGTGCCAGCAGCTTGGACAGGGGTGTAGGTGGAAAACTGTTTTTT
13	TRBV2	few	NA	TRBJ2-5	CASTLGPLGTQYF	TGTGCCAGCACCCTGGGGCCCCTTGGGACCCAGTACTTC
14	TRBV6-5	NA	NA	TRBJ1-4	CASSYSQRGEKLFF	TGTGCCAGCAGTTACTCCCAGCGTGGTGAAAAACTGTTTTTT
15	TRBV5-1	NA	NA	TRBJ2-6	CASSQHTPGANVLTF	TGCGCCAGCAGCCAACATACGCCTGGGGCCAACGTCCTGACTTTC
13	TRBV5-7	NA	NA	TRBJ2-5	CASSTEVGETQYF	TGTGCCAGCAGCACCGAGGTTGGAGAGACCCAGTACTTC
16	TRBV7-8	NA	NA	TRBJ1-2	CASSPSRVVQGYGYTF	TGTGCCAGCAGCCCCTCTAGGGTCGTACAGGGCTATGGCTACACCTTC
15	TRBV2	NA	NA	TRBJ1-5	CASSDSVYSNQPQHF	TGTGCCAGCAGTGACTCCGTTTATAGCAATCAGCCCCAGCATTTT
14	TRBV14	NA	NA	TRBJ1-1	CASSQDAVNTEAFF	TGTGCCAGCAGCCAAGACGCAGTGAACACTGAAGCTTTCTTT
17	TRBV30	NA	TRBD2	TRBJ2-7	CAWSPVRAGGLPYEQYF	TGTGCCTGGAGTCCTGTAAGAGCGGGGGGCCTACCTTACGAGCAGTACTTC
14	TRBV19	NA	NA	TRBJ2-1	CASSKAGLYNEQFF	TGTGCCAGTAGTAAGGCGGGTCTCTACAATGAGCAGTTCTTC
14	TRBV5-1	NA	TRBD1	TRBJ1-2	CASSFGTGGYGYTF	TGCGCCAGCAGCTTCGGGACAGGGGGATATGGCTACACCTTC
16	TRBV7-2	NA	NA	TRBJ1-1	CASSRGGGTKDFEAFF	TGTGCCAGCAGCCGTGGGGGGGGGACTAAGGATTTTGAAGCTTTCTTT
15	TRBV7-2	NA	TRBD1	TRBJ2-7	CASSLVWDRSYEQYF	TGTGCCAGCAGCTTAGTCTGGGACAGATCCTACGAGCAGTACTTC
16	TRBV28	NA	NA	TRBJ1-6	CASIGGGYSYNSPLHF	TGTGCCAGCATAGGCGGAGGATACTCCTATAATTCACCCCTCCACTTT
14	TRBV6-6	NA	TRBD2	TRBJ2-5	CASGRAGARETQYF	TGTGCCAGCGGGAGAGCGGGAGCCCGAGAGACCCAGTACTTC
15	TRBV15	NA	NA	TRBJ1-5	CATSRARFSNQPQHF	TGTGCCACCAGCAGGGCGAGGTTTAGCAATCAGCCCCAGCATTTT
12	TRBV28	NA	NA	TRBJ1-2	CASSFQRGGYTF	TGTGCCAGCAGTTTCCAGCGTGGGGGCTACACCTTC